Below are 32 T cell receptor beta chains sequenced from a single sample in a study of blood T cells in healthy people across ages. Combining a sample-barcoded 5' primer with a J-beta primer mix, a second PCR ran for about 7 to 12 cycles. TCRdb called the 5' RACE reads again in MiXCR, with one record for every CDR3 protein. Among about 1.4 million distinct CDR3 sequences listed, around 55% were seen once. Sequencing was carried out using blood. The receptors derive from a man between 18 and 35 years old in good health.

In nucleotides, the CDR3 is TGCGCCAGCAGCCAAGGGACTAGCGGGAGTGGTGAGCAGTTCTTC. Translation gives CASSQGTSGSGEQFF. The chain is built from TRBV4-1 and TRBJ2-1; 13 bases align to TRBD2. The V and J ends lost 1 base and 9 bases, in that order; junction bases with no gene match: 3. The CDR3 spans 15 residues. Germline V gene sequence: CDR1 MGHRA, CDR2 YSYEKL.

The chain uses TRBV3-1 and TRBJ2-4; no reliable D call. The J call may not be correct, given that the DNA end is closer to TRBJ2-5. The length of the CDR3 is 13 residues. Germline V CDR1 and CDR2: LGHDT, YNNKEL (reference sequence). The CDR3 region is CASSQLNRGTQYF. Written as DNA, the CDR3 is TGTGCCAGCAGCCAATTAAACCGAGGGACCCAGTACTTC.

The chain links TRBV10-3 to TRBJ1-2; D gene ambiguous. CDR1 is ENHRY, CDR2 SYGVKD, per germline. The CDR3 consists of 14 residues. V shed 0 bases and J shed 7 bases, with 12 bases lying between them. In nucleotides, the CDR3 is TGTGCCATCAGTGAGTCCGAAGCCCACTGTGGCTACACCTTC. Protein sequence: CAISESEAHCGYTF.

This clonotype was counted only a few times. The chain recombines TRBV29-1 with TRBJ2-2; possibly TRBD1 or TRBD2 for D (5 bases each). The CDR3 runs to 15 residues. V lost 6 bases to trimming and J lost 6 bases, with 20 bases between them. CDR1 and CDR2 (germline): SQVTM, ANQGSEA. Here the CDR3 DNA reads TGCAGCGTCACCGATCTTGGGGGTATGGCCGGGGAGCTGTTTTTT. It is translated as CSVTDLGGMAGELFF.

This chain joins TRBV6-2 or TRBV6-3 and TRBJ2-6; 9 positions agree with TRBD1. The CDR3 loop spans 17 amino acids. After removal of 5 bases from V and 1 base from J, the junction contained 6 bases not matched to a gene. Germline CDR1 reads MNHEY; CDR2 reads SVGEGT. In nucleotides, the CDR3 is TGTGCCAGCAGTCCGGGACAGGGAGTTTCTGGGGCCAACGTCCTGACTTTC. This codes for CASSPGQGVSGANVLTF.

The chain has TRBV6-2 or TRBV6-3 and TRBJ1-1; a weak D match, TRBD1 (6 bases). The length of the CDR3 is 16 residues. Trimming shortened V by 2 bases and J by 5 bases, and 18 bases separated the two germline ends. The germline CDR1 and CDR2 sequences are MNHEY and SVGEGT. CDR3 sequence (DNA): TGTGCCAGCAGTTACACGTCCGCGGGGGCCAGTACTGAAGCTTTCTTT. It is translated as CASSYTSAGASTEAFF.

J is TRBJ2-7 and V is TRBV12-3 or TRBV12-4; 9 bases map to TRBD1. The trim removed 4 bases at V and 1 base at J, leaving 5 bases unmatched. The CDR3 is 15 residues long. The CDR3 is CASSSHGTGSYEQYF. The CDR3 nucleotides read TGTGCCAGCAGTTCACACGGGACAGGGTCCTACGAGCAGTACTTC.

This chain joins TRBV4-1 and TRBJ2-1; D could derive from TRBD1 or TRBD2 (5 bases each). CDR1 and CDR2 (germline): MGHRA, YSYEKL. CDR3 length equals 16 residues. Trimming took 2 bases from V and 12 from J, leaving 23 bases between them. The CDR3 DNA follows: TGCGCCAGCAGCCAACAGTGGGGACCCGCACATGGGGGGCAGTTCTTC. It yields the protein CASSQQWGPAHGGQFF.

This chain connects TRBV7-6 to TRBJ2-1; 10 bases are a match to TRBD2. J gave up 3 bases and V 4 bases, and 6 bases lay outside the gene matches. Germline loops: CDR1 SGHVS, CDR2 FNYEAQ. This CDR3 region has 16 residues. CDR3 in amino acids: CASSSTLAGNYNEQFF. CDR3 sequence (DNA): TGTGCCAGCAGCTCAACACTAGCGGGGAACTACAATGAGCAGTTCTTC.

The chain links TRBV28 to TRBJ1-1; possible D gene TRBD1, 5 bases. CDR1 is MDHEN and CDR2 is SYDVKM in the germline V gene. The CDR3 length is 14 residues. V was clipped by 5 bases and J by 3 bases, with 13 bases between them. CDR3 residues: CASSEGLGYTEAFF. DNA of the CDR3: TGTGCCAGCAGTGAGGGGCTCGGGTACACTGAAGCTTTCTTT.

CDR3 residues: CASSLSWGDTQYF. DNA for the CDR3: TGCGCCAGCAGCTTGAGCTGGGGGGATACGCAGTATTTT. J is TRBJ2-3 and V is TRBV5-1; D could derive from TRBD1 or TRBD2 (5 bases each). V lost 1 base and J lost 6, with 9 bases in between. The CDR3 has 13 residues. Germline V gene data show CDR1 as SGHRS and CDR2 as YFSETQ. Variable domain in full (rest from reference TRBV5-1 and TRBJ2-3): KAGVTQTPRYLIKTRGQQVTLSCSPISGHRSVSWYQQTPGQGLQFLFEYFSETQRNKGNFPGRFSGRQFSNSRSEMNVSTLELGDSALYLCASSLSWGDTQYFGPGTRLTVL.

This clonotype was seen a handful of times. In DNA, the CDR3 is TGTGCCAGCAGCGTAGGCCAAACCGGGACGTTCGAAAACATTCAGTACTTC. Its protein product is CASSVGQTGTFENIQYF. The chain links TRBV9 to TRBJ2-4; D is tentatively TRBD1 or TRBD2 (5 bases each). The germline V gene has CDR1 SGDLS and CDR2 YYNGEE. Trimming pared 0 bases from V and 5 bases from J, leaving 18 bases between. The CDR3 spans 17 residues. The whole variable domain, filled in from reference TRBV9 and TRBJ2-4, reads DSGVTQTPKHLITATGQRVTLRCSPRSGDLSVYWYQQSLDQGLQFLIQYYNGEERAKGNILERFSAQQFPDLHSELNLSSLELGDSALYFCASSVGQTGTFENIQYFGAGTRLSVL.

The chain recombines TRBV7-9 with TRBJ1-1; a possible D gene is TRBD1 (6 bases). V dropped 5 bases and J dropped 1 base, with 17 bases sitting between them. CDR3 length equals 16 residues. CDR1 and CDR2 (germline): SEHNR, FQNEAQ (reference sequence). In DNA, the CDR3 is TGTGCCAGCAGCGATGAACAGGGTCAACCGAACACTGAAGCTTTCTTT. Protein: CASSDEQGQPNTEAFF.

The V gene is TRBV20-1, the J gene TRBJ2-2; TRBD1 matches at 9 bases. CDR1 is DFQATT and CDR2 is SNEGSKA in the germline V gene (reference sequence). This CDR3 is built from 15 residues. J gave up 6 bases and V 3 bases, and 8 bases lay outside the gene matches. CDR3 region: CSASVHRGLPGELFF. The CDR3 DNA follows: TGCAGTGCTAGCGTTCACAGGGGGCTGCCCGGGGAGCTGTTTTTT.

The CDR3 region has the DNA TGTGCCAGCAGCCACCGAGAGGGCGGGGAGCTGTTTTTT. This codes for CASSHREGGELFF. The rearrangement links TRBV9 to TRBJ2-2, with D maybe TRBD2 (5 bases). This CDR3 contains 13 residues. Germline lookup yields CDR1 SGDLS and CDR2 YYNGEE. V lost 4 bases, J lost 7 bases, and 11 bases lay in between.

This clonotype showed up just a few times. CDR3: CASSLVGLPTSNTGELFF. The CDR3 coding sequence is TGCGCCAGCAGCTTGGTGGGACTACCTACATCGAACACCGGGGAGCTGTTTTTT. The gene calls are TRBV5-1 and TRBJ2-2, with 7 bases fitting TRBD2. Germline lookup yields CDR1 SGHRS and CDR2 YFSETQ. The J segment lost 0 bases and the V segment lost 0 bases, leaving 8 bases of the junction unmatched. This CDR3 comprises 18 residues.

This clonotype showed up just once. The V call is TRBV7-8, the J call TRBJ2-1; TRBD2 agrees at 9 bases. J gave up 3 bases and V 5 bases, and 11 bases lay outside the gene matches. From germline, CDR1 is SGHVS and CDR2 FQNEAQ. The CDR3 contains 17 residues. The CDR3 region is CASSPPRSGRLYNEQFF. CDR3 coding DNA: TGTGCCAGCAGCCCCCCGCGGAGCGGGAGGCTCTACAATGAGCAGTTCTTC.

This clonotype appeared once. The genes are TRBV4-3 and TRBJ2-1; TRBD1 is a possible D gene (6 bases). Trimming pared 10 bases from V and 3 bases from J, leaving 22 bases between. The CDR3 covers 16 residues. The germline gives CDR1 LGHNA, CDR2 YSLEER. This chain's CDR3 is CANAGARRRGYNEQFF. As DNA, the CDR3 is TGCGCCAACGCAGGGGCGCGACGTCGGGGCTACAATGAGCAGTTCTTC.

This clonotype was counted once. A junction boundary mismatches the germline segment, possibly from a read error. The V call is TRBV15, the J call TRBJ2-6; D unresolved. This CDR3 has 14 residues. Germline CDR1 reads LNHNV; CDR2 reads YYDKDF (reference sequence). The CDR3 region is CAARTPSGANVLTF. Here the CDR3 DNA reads TGTGCCGCCAGAACGCCCTCTGGGGCCAACGTCCTGACTTTC.

CDR3 sequence: CASSLDTGFPDTQYF. CDR3 coding DNA: TGCGCCAGCAGCTTGGATACAGGGTTTCCAGATACGCAGTATTTT. V is TRBV5-1 and J is TRBJ2-3, with D possibly matching TRBD1 (6 bases). Germline V lookup: CDR1 SGHRS, CDR2 YFSETQ. V was shortened by 0 bases and J by 4 bases, with 12 bases between the two germline ends. The CDR3 is 15 amino acids.

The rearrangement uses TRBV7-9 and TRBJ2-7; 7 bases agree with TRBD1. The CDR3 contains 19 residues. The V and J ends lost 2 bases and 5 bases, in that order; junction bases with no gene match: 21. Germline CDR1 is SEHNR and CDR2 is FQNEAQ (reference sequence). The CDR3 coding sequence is TGTGCCAGCAGCTTAAGTTCTGCGGCCCGGAAGGGACAGTTCCACGAGCAGTACTTC. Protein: CASSLSSAARKGQFHEQYF.

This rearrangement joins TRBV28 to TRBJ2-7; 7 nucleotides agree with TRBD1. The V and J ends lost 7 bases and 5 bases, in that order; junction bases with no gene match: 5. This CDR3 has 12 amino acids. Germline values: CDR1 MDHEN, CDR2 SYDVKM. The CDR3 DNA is TGTGCCAGCACAACAACAGGGGACGAGCAGTACTTC. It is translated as CASTTTGDEQYF.

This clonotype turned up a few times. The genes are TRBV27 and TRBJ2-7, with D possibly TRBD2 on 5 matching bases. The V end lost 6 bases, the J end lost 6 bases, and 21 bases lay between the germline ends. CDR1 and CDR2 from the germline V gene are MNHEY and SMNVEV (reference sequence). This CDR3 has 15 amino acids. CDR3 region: CASSPEVERLSEQYF. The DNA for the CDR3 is TGTGCCAGCAGCCCCGAAGTAGAGCGACTAAGCGAGCAGTACTTC.

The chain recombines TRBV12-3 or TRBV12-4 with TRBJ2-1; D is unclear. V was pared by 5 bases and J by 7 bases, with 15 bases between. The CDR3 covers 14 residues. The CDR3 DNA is TGTGCCAGCAGTACTTTGGGGTTAGGAAATGAGCAGTTCTTC. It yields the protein CASSTLGLGNEQFF.

The CDR3 nucleotides are TGCAGTGCTGACAGCGGGACTAGCGGGAGTAGTGAGCAGTACTTC. This codes for CSADSGTSGSSEQYF. The chain carries TRBV20-1 and TRBJ2-7; 14 nucleotides match TRBD2. This CDR3 comprises 15 residues. V shed 5 bases and J 7 bases; nucleotides not matched to a gene: 10. Germline CDR1 and CDR2: DFQATT and SNEGSKA (reference sequence).

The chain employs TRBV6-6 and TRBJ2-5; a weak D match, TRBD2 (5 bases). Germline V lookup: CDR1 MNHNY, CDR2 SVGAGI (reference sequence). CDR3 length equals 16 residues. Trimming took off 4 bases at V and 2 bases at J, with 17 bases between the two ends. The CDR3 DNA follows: TGTGCCAGCAGTTCTTGGGCGGGCCTCACACAAGAGACCCAGTACTTC. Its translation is CASSSWAGLTQETQYF.

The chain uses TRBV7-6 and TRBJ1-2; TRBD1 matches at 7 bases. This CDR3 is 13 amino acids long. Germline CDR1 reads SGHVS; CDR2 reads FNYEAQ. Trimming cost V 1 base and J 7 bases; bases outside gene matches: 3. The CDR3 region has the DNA TGTGCCAGCAGCTTAGGGAGGGACAGTGGCTACACCTTC. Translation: CASSLGRDSGYTF.

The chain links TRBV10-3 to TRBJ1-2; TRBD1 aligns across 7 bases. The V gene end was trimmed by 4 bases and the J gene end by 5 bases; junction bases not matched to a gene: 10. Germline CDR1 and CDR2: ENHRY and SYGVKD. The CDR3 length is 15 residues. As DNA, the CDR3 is TGTGCCATCAGTGTAGGGGACAGAGTTTATTATGGCTACACCTTC. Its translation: CAISVGDRVYYGYTF.

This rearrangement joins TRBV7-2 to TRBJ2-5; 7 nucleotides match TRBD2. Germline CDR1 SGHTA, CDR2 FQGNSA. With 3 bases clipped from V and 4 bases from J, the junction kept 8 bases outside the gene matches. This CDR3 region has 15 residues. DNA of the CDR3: TGTGCCAGCAGCTTTTTCGGACGGGGGGTAGAGACCCAGTACTTC. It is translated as CASSFFGRGVETQYF.

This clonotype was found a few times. Here the CDR3 reads CSARALGGETQYF. DNA of the CDR3: TGCAGTGCTAGGGCCCTAGGTGGGGAGACCCAGTACTTC. The chain joins TRBV20-1 to TRBJ2-5; D gene uncertain. CDR1 and CDR2 (germline): DFQATT, SNEGSKA (reference sequence). Trimming removed 3 bases at V and 5 bases at J, with 13 bases between. The CDR3 sequence is 13 residues long.

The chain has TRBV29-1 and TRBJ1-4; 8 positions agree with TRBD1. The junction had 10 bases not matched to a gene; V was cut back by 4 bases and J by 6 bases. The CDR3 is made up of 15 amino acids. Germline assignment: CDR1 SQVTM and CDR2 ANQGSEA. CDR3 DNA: TGCAGCGTTGGATGCGGCGTGACAGGGGATGAAAAACTGTTTTTT. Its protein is CSVGCGVTGDEKLFF.

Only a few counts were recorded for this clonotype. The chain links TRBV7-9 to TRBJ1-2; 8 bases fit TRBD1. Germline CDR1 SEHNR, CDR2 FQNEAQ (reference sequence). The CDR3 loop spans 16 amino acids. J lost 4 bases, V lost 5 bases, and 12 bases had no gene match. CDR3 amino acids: CASSRRDRGIAYGYTF. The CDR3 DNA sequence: TGTGCCAGCAGCCGCCGCGACAGGGGTATCGCCTATGGCTACACCTTC.